This T cell receptor beta chain was identified during a study of shared clonotypes between healthy human individuals. Generated by immunoSEQ multiplex PCR, the TCRdb table keeps only in-frame clones and is missing some. The data show about 1.5 million clones, 95% to 99% seen once. Germline assignment: CDR1 MNHNS and CDR2 SASEGT. The CDR3 is 13 amino acids. This sequence originates from a man aged 25 to 45 in good health. The sample taken for sequencing was naive CD4+ T cells sorted from blood. Sample subset: CD45RA+ positively selected. The rearrangement links TRBV6-1 to TRBJ2-5; tentatively, D is TRBD2 (5 bases). The CDR3 DNA reads TGTGGAGCTAGCACGGCGGGTACGGAGACCCAGTACTTC. Its protein is CGASTAGTETQYF.